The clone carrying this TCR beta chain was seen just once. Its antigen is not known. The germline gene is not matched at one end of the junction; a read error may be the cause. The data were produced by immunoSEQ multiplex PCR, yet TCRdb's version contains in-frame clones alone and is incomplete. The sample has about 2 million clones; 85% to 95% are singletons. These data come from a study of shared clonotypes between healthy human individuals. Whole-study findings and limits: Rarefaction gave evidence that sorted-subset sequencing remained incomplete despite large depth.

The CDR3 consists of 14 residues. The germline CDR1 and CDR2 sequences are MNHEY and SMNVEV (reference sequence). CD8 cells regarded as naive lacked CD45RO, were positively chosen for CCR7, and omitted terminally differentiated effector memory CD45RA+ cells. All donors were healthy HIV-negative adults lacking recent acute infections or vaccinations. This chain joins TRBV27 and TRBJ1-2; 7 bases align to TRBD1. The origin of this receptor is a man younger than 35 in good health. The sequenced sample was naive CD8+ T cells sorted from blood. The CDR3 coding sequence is TGTGCCAGCAGTACAACCGGGACAGTCTATGTCTACACCTTC. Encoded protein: CASSTTGTVYVYTF.